The 11 T cell receptor beta chains reported below all come from one sample, sequenced in a study of OX40 agonist ivuxolimab in advanced cancers. Profiled with immunoSEQ multiplex PCR; TCRdb holds only in-frame clones, not every one. This table holds 45,000 or so clones, approximately 80% found once. The sequenced sample was CD4+ or CD8+ T cells sorted from blood, obtained in a trial of the OX40 agonist ivuxolimab. The receptors were gathered from an adult with an advanced solid tumor such as melanoma, head and neck, liver or kidney cancer.

This clone is medium-sized within its sample. This rearrangement joins TRBV7-9 to TRBJ1-2; no definite D call. Trimming removed 1 base from V and 5 bases from J, with 5 bases in between. CDR1 SEHNR and CDR2 FQNEAQ come from the germline V gene (reference sequence). The CDR3 runs to 12 residues. As DNA, the CDR3 is TGTGCCAGCAGCTTAGTAGGGTATGGCTACACCTTC. This codes for CASSLVGYGYTF.

The rearrangement uses TRBV2 and TRBJ2-7; maybe TRBD1 (5 bases). With 7 bases removed from V and 13 bases from J, the gap between germline ends came to 17 bases. The CDR3 runs 11 residues. The V gene's germline CDR1 is SNHLY and CDR2 FYNNEI. The CDR3 region is CASTRQGLNYF. The CDR3 coding sequence is TGTGCCAGCACGCGGCAGGGCCTCAACTACTTC.

This clone was detected only a few times. CDR3 residues: CASSYLRTGANEKLFF. The CDR3 DNA reads TGTGCCAGCAGTTACCTTCGGACAGGGGCTAATGAAAAACTGTTTTTT. This chain connects TRBV6-6 to TRBJ1-4; TRBD1 matches 9 bases. The CDR3 spans 16 residues. Germline assignment: CDR1 MNHNY and CDR2 SVGAGI (reference sequence). Losses at the gene ends were 2 bases for V and 3 bases for J; bases not matched to a gene: 4.

This chain links TRBV13 with TRBJ2-1, with TRBD1 identical over 9 bases. V was clipped by 6 bases and J by 4 bases; unmatched bases: 10. CDR3 size: 16 residues. Per the germline V gene, CDR1 is PRHDT and CDR2 is FYEKMQ (reference sequence). Here the CDR3 DNA reads TGTGCCAGCAGTTCCCCGGGACAGGGCACTTACAATGAGCAGTTCTTC. Translating it yields CASSSPGQGTYNEQFF.

The rearrangement links TRBV2 to TRBJ2-3, with no clear D. CDR3 length: 13 residues. Germline CDR1 reads SNHLY; CDR2 reads FYNNEI. Trimming took 6 bases from V and 0 from J, leaving 7 bases between them. For the CDR3, the DNA is TGTGCCAGCAGCACCGGTAGCACAGATACGCAGTATTTT. The encoded protein is CASSTGSTDTQYF.

The chain employs TRBV7-9 and TRBJ2-7, with TRBD1 matching over 8 bases. The CDR3 loop spans 16 amino acids. CDR1 and CDR2 from the germline V gene are SEHNR and FQNEAQ (reference sequence). V shed 5 bases and J 2 bases; nucleotides not matched to a gene: 11. The CDR3 reads CASSPLTGQAAYEQYF. As DNA, the CDR3 is TGTGCCAGCAGCCCACTCACGGGACAGGCTGCCTACGAGCAGTACTTC.

This clone was observed a single time. This sequence joins TRBV9 and TRBJ2-1; D call uncertain. The CDR3 loop spans 17 amino acids. From germline, CDR1 is SGDLS and CDR2 YYNGEE. V was trimmed by 4 bases and J by 4 bases, leaving 21 bases between them. This CDR3 reads CASSPRLSQAPYNEQFF. CDR3 sequence (DNA): TGTGCCAGCAGCCCCAGGTTAAGCCAAGCCCCTTACAATGAGCAGTTCTTC. The whole variable domain, remainder taken from reference TRBV9 and TRBJ2-1, is DSGVTQTPKHLITATGQRVTLRCSPRSGDLSVYWYQQSLDQGLQFLIQYYNGEERAKGNILERFSAQQFPDLHSELNLSSLELGDSALYFCASSPRLSQAPYNEQFFGPGTRLTVL.

V usage is TRBV6-5 and J usage is TRBJ1-6, with D perhaps matching TRBD1 (6 bases). V was pared by 4 bases and J by 9 bases, with 10 bases between. CDR1 and CDR2 from the germline V gene are MNHEY and SVGAGI. The CDR3 sequence is 13 residues long. Written as DNA, the CDR3 is TGTGCCAGCAGTTCGACAGGATTTTCACCCCTCCACTTT. This translates into CASSSTGFSPLHF.

This clone appeared a single time. The genes are TRBV19 and TRBJ1-4, with 7 bases identical to TRBD1. The CDR3 is 15 residues long. Germline V gene data show CDR1 as LNHDA and CDR2 as SQIVND (reference sequence). The V segment lost 5 bases and the J segment 0 bases; nucleotides outside the gene matches: 3. The CDR3 loop reads CASSPGQATNEKLFF. The CDR3 DNA reads as TGTGCCAGTAGTCCCGGACAGGCAACTAATGAAAAACTGTTTTTT.

Sample share makes this clone medium-sized (0.01 to 0.1%). This chain connects TRBV7-9 to TRBJ2-2; D not certain. The CDR3 has 16 residues. Deletions cut 2 bases from V and 4 bases from J, with 14 bases between. Germline CDR1 SEHNR, CDR2 FQNEAQ (reference sequence). The DNA of the CDR3 is TGTGCCAGCAGCTTAATTAGGCAGGAATCCACCGGGGAGCTGTTTTTT. Protein: CASSLIRQESTGELFF.

This clone was observed a single time. The chain links TRBV28 to TRBJ1-5, with a tentative D call TRBD1 (5 bases). The V gene's germline CDR1 is MDHEN and CDR2 SYDVKM. The V end lost 7 bases, the J end lost 0 bases, and 19 bases lay between the germline ends. The CDR3 consists of 17 residues. This chain's CDR3 is CASNDRLGLYSNQPQHF. The CDR3 DNA follows: TGTGCCAGCAATGACAGACTCGGACTTTATAGCAATCAGCCCCAGCATTTT.